This TCR beta chain was sequenced in a study of cytomegalovirus exposure and HLA in healthy donors. Only in-frame clones appear in the TCRdb table, and some are missing; sequencing was by immunoSEQ multiplex PCR. The sample holds around 180,000 clones, 84% seen once. CDR1 LNHDA and CDR2 SQIVND come from the germline V gene (reference sequence). CDR3 length equals 13 residues. With 5 bases clipped from V and 7 bases from J, the junction kept 7 bases outside the gene matches. Sequencing used PBMCs. This chain joins TRBV19 and TRBJ1-1; 7 positions agree with TRBD1. The TCR originated in a man aged 18 to 29 in good health and CMV-seropositive. CDR3 sequence: CASSARQGYEAFF. CDR3 DNA sequence: TGTGCCAGTAGTGCACGACAGGGTTATGAAGCTTTCTTT.